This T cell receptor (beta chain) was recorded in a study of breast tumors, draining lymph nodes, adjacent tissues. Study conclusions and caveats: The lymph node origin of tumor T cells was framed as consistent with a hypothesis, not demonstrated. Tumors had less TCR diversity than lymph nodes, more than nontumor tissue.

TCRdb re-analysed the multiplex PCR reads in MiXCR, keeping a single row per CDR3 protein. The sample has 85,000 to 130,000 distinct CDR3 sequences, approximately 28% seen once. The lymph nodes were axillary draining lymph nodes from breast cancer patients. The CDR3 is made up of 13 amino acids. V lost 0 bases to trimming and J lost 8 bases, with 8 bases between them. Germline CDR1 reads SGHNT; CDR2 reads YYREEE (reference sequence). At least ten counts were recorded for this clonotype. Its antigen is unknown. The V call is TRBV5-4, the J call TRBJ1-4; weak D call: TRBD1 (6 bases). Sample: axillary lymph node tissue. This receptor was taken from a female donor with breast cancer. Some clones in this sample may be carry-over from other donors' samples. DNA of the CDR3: TGTGCCAGCAGCTTGGCAGGGGACGAAAAACTGTTTTTT. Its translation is CASSLAGDEKLFF. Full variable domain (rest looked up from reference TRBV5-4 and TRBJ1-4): ETGVTQSPTHLIKTRGQQVTLRCSSQSGHNTVSWYQQALGQGPQFIFQYYREEENGRGNFPPRFSGLQFPNYSSELNVNALELDDSALYLCASSLAGDEKLFFGSGTQLSVL.